This T cell receptor beta chain comes out of a study of shared clonotypes between healthy human individuals. Remarks on this clone: Distinct nucleotide sequences in the sample also encode this CDR3.

Using immunoSEQ multiplex PCR, the repertoire was profiled, and TCRdb retains in-frame clones only, with some absent. The top ten hold around 0.38% of the sample, which has about 2.3 million clones, 92% seen once. Study donors comprised healthy, HIV-negative adults devoid of recent acute infection or vaccination. Into CD45RA+ naive and CD45RA-negative memory subsets, the CD4+ cells were split. Material: naive CD4+ T cells from PBMCs. Subset: CD45RA+ positively selected. The sequence was collected from a man between 18 and 29 years old in good health. Some clones in this sample may be carry-over from other donors' samples.

The DNA of the CDR3 is TGCGCCAGCAGCTTCTACGGGAGGGCGAACACCGGGGAGCTGTTTTTT. As protein: CASSFYGRANTGELFF. V gene TRBV5-1 combines with J gene TRBJ2-2; the match to TRBD2 covers 8 bases. Losses at the gene ends were 2 bases for V and 0 bases for J; bases not matched to a gene: 3. The CDR3 extends over 16 amino acids. Looked up from germline, CDR1 is SGHRS and CDR2 is YFSETQ.